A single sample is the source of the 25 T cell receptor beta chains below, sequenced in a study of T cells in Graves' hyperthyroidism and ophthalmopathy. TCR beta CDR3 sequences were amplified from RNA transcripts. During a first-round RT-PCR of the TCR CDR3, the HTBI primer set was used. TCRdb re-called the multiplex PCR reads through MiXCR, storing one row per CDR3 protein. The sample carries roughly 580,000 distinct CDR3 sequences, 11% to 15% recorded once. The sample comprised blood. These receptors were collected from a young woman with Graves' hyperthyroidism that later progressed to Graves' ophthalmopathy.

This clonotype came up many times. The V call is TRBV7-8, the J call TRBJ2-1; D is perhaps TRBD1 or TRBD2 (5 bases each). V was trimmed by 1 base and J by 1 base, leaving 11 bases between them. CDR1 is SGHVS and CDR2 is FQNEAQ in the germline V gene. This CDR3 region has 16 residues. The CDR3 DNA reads TGTGCCAGCAGCTTAGTTTGGGGGATTTCCTACAATGAGCAGTTCTTC. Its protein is CASSLVWGISYNEQFF.

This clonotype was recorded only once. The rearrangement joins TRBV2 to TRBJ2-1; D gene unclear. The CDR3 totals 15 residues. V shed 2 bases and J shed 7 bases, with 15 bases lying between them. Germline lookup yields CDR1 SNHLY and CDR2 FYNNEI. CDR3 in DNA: TGTGCCAGCAGTGAAATTATTGCTAGAGAGAATGAGCAGTTCTTC. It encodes CASSEIIARENEQFF. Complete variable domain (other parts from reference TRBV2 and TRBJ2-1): EPEVTQTPSHQVTQMGQEVILRCVPISNHLYFYWYRQILGQKVEFLVSFYNNEISEKSEIFDDQFSVERPDGSNFTLKIRSTKLEDSAMYFCASSEIIARENEQFFGPGTRLTVL.

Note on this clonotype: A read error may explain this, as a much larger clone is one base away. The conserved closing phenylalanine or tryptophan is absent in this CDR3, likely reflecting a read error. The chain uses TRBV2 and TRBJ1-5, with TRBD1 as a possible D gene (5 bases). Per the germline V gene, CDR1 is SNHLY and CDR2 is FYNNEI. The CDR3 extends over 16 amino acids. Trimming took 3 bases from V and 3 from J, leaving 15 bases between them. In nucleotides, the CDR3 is TGTGCCAGCAGTGACCCCTCGGGACCGATCAATCAGCCCCAGCATTTG. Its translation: CASSDPSGPINQPQHL.

Here the CDR3 reads CASSSMMNTEAFF. The CDR3 DNA reads as TGTGCCAGCAGTTCCATGATGAACACTGAAGCTTTCTTT. The chain couples TRBV12-3 or TRBV12-4 to TRBJ1-1; unclear D gene. The V end lost 4 bases, the J end lost 0 bases, and 6 bases lay between the germline ends. CDR3 size: 13 residues.

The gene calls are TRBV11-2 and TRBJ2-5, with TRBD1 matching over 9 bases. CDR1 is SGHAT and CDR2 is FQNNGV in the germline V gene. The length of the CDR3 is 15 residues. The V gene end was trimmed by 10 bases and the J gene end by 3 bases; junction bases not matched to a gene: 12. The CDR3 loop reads CATSTGGIFEETQYF. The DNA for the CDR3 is TGTGCCACCTCTACAGGGGGCATTTTCGAAGAGACCCAGTACTTC. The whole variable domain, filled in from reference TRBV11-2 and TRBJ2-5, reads EAGVAQSPRYKIIEKRQSVAFWCNPISGHATLYWYQQILGQGPKLLIQFQNNGVVDDSQLPKDRFSAERLKGVDSTLKIQPAKLEDSAVYLCATSTGGIFEETQYFGPGTRLLVL.

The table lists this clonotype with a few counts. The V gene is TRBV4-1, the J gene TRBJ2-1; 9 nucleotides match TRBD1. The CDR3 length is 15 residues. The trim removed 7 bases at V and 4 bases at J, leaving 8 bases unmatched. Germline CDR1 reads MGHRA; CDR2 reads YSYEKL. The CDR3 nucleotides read TGCGCCAGCACCCAGACAGGGGGGGTATACAATGAGCAGTTCTTC. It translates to CASTQTGGVYNEQFF.

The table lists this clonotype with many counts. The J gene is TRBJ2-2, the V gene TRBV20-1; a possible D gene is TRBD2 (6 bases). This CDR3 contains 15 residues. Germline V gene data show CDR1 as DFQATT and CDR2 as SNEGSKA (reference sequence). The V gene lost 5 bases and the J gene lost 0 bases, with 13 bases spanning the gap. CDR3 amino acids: CSAWDLASNTGELFF. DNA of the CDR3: TGCAGTGCTTGGGACTTGGCGTCGAACACCGGGGAGCTGTTTTTT.

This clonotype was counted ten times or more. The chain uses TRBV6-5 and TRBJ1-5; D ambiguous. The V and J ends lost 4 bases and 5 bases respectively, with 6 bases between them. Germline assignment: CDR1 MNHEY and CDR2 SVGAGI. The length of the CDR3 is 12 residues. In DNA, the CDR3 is TGTGCCAGCAGTTCCTACGATCAGCCCCAGCATTTT. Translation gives CASSSYDQPQHF.

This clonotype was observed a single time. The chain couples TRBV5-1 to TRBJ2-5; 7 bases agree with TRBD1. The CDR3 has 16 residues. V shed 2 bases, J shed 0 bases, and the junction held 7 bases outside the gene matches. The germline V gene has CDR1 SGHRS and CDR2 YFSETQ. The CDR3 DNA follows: TGCGCCAGCAGCTTAAGGGGGCGTTTAAACCAAGAGACCCAGTACTTC. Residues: CASSLRGRLNQETQYF.

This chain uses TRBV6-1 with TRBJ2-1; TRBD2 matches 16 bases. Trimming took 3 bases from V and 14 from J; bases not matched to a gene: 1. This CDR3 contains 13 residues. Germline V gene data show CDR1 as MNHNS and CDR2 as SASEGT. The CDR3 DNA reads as TGTGCCAGCAGTGACGGGACTAGCGGGAGGGAGTTCTTC. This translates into CASSDGTSGREFF.

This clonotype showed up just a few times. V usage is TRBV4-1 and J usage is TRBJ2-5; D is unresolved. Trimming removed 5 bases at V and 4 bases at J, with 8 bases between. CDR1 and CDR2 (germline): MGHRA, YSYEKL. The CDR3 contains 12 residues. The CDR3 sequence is CASSTTGETQYF. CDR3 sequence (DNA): TGCGCCAGCAGCACCACGGGAGAGACCCAGTACTTC.

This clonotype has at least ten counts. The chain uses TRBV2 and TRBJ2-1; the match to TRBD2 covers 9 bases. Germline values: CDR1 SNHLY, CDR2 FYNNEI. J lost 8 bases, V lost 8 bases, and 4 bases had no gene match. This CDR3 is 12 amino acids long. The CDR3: CASGTSGHEQFF. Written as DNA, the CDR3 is TGTGCCAGCGGAACTAGCGGGCATGAGCAGTTCTTC.

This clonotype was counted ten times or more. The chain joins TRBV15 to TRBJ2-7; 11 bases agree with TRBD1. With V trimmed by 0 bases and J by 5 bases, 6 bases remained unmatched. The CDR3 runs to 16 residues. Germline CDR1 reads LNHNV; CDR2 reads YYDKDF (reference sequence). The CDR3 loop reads CATSRDLGQGADEQYF. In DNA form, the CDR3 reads TGTGCCACCAGCAGAGATCTAGGACAGGGGGCTGACGAGCAGTACTTC.

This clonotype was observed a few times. In nucleotides, the CDR3 is TGCAGTGCTAAACAGGGGGGAGATGAAAAACTGTTTTTT. Residues: CSAKQGGDEKLFF. The rearrangement uses TRBV20-1 and TRBJ1-4; 8 bases are shared with TRBD1. Looked up from germline, CDR1 is DFQATT and CDR2 is SNEGSKA (reference sequence). J lost 6 bases, V lost 4 bases, and 4 bases had no gene match. The CDR3 has 13 residues.

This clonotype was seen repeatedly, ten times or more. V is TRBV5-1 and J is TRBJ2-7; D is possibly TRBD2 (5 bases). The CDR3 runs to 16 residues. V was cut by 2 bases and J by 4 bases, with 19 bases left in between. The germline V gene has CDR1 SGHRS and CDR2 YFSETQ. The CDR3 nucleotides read TGCGCCAGCAGCTTAAATCCCTATTCAACGGGGTACGAGCAGTACTTC. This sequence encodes CASSLNPYSTGYEQYF.

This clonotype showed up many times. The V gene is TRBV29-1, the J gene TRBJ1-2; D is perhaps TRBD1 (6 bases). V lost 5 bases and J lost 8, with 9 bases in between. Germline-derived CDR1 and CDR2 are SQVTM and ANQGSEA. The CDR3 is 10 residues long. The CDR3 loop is CSVNREGYTF. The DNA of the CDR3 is TGCAGCGTTAACAGGGAAGGCTACACCTTC.

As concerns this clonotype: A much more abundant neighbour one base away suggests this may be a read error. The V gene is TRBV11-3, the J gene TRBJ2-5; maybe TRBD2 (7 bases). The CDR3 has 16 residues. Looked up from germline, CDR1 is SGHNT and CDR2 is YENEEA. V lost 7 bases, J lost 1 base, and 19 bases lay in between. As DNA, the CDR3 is TGTGCCAGCAACTACGGTGGGGGGGCAGTCCAAGAGACCCAGTACTTC. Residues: CASNYGGGAVQETQYF.

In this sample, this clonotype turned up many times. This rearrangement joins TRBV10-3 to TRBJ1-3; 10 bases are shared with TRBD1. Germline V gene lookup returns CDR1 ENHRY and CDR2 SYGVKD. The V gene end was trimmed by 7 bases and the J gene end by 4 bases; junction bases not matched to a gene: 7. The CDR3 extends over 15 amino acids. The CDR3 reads CAINMGQGRGNTIYF. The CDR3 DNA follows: TGTGCCATCAACATGGGACAGGGGCGAGGAAACACCATATATTTT.

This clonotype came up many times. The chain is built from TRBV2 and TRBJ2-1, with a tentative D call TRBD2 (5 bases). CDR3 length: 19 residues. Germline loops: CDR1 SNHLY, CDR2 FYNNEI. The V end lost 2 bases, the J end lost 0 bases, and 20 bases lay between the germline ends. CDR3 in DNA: TGTGCCAGCAGTGAATCCCTCCCCGAACTAGTCAGCTCCTACAATGAGCAGTTCTTC. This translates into CASSESLPELVSSYNEQFF.

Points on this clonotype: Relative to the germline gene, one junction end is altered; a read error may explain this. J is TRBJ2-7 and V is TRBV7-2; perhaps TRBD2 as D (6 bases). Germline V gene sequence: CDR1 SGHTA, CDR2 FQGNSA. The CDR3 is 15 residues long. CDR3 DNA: TGTGCCAGCAGCTTTGGGGGGACGAACTCCTACGAGGAGTACTTC. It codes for CASSFGGTNSYEEYF.

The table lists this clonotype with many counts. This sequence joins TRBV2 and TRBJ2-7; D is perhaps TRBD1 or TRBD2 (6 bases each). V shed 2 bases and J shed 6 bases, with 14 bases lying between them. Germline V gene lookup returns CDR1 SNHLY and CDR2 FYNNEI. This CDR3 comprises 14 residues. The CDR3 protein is CASSESGGYAEQYF. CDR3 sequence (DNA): TGTGCCAGCAGTGAATCCGGGGGCTACGCCGAGCAGTACTTC.

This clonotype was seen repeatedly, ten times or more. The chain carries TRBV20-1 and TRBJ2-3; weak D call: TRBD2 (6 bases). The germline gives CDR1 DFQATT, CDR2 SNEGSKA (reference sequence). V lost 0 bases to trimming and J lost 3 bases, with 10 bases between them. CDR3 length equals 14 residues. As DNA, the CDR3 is TGCAGTGCTAGAGATGGGCTAGCGACAGATACGCAGTATTTT. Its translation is CSARDGLATDTQYF.

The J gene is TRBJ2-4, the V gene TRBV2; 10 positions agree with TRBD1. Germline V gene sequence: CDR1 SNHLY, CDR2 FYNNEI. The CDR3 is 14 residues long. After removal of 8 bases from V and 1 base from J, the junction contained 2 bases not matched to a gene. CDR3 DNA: TGTGCCAGCGGGACAGGGGCGGCCAAAAACATTCAGTACTTC. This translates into CASGTGAAKNIQYF.

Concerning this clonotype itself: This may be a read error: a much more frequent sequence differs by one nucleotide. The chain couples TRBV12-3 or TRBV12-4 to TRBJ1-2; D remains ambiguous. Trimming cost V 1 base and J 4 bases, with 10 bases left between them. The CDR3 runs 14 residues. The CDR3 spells CASSLGEGSYGYTF. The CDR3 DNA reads TGTGCCAGCAGTTTAGGGGAAGGGTCCTATGGCTACACCTTC.

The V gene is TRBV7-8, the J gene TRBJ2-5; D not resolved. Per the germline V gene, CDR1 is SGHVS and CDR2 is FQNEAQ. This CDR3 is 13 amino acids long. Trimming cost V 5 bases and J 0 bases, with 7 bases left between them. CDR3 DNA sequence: TGTGCCAGCAGCCTTATGAACCAAGAGACCCAGTACTTC. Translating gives CASSLMNQETQYF.